The 18 T cell receptor beta chains below come from one sample, sequenced in a study of OX40 agonist ivuxolimab in advanced cancers. Measured with immunoSEQ multiplex PCR; TCRdb has only the in-frame clones, and not every one. The table shows around 100,000 clones, with 90% occurring only once. This material consisted of CD4+ or CD8+ T cells sorted from blood, taken in a trial of the OX40 agonist ivuxolimab. The source of these receptors is an adult with an advanced solid tumor such as melanoma, head and neck, liver or kidney cancer.

This chain uses TRBV19 with TRBJ2-5; 8 bases line up with TRBD1. The CDR3 spans 15 residues. CDR1 and CDR2 from the germline V gene are LNHDA and SQIVND (reference sequence). Trimming took 8 bases from V and 9 from J; bases not matched to a gene: 17. The CDR3 loop reads CASRGQTGAPSAQYF. CDR3 DNA sequence: TGTGCCAGTCGAGGCCAGACAGGGGCCCCAAGTGCCCAGTACTTC.

This clone was detected only a few times. This sequence joins TRBV6-5 and TRBJ2-1, with 7 nucleotides matching TRBD2. J lost 16 bases, V lost 5 bases, and 11 bases had no gene match. Germline CDR1 is MNHEY and CDR2 is SVGAGI. The CDR3 length is 12 residues. The CDR3 here is CASSEIGRAYFF. CDR3 DNA: TGTGCCAGCAGTGAAATAGGGAGGGCCTATTTCTTC.

V gene TRBV5-1 combines with J gene TRBJ1-2; TRBD1 agrees at 7 bases. CDR3 length: 16 residues. With 0 bases clipped from V and 4 bases from J, the junction kept 9 bases outside the gene matches. CDR1 is SGHRS and CDR2 is YFSETQ in the germline V gene. CDR3 nucleotides: TGCGCCAGCAGCTTGGGATCCCAGGGGGTAGGCTATGGCTACACCTTC. Protein product: CASSLGSQGVGYGYTF.

CDR3 DNA sequence: TGTGCCAGTAGTATTCATGGGGCCAACGTCCTGACTTTC. Translating gives CASSIHGANVLTF. The rearrangement links TRBV19 to TRBJ2-6; no clear D gene. CDR1 and CDR2 from the germline V gene are LNHDA and SQIVND (reference sequence). V lost 3 bases and J lost 3, with 3 bases in between. This CDR3 is built from 13 residues.

V is TRBV6-1 and J is TRBJ1-1; 7 positions agree with TRBD1. Germline trimming cut 3 bases from V and 7 bases from J; bases unmatched to any gene: 8. The CDR3 is 14 amino acids. Germline CDR1 MNHNS, CDR2 SASEGT. The CDR3 nucleotides read TGTGCCAGCAGTGATGAGGGGGCAATCATTGAAGCTTTCTTT. Its protein is CASSDEGAIIEAFF.

The chain employs TRBV7-9 and TRBJ1-5, with no clear D. The CDR3 contains 15 residues. Trimming took off 4 bases at V and 4 bases at J, with 14 bases between the two ends. Looked up from germline, CDR1 is SEHNR and CDR2 is FQNEAQ (reference sequence). The CDR3 reads CASSSGLLGNQPQHF. CDR3 in DNA: TGTGCCAGCAGCTCGGGATTACTTGGTAATCAGCCCCAGCATTTT. The variable domain in full, with the rest retrieved from reference TRBV7-9 and TRBJ1-5, is DTGVSQNPRHKITKRGQNVTFRCDPISEHNRLYWYRQTLGQGPEFLTYFQNEAQLEKSRLLSDRFSAERPKGSFSTLEIQRTEQGDSAMYLCASSSGLLGNQPQHFGDGTRLSIL.

This chain links TRBV6-6 with TRBJ1-5, with 8 bases lining up with TRBD1. V was clipped by 5 bases and J by 0 bases; unmatched bases: 6. Germline lookup yields CDR1 MNHNY and CDR2 SVGAGI (reference sequence). The CDR3 runs 16 residues. CDR3 in DNA: TGTGCCAGCAGTCCGCCGGACAGGGATAGCAATCAGCCCCAGCATTTT. Protein: CASSPPDRDSNQPQHF.

This sequence joins TRBV19 and TRBJ1-2, with 9 bases identical to TRBD1. Per germline, CDR1 LNHDA and CDR2 SQIVND (reference sequence). Losses at the gene ends were 6 bases for V and 5 bases for J; bases not matched to a gene: 7. This CDR3 comprises 14 residues. CDR3 DNA: TGTGCCAGTAGGCGACAGGGGGGAGTTTATGGCTACACCTTC. It codes for CASRRQGGVYGYTF.

This rearrangement joins TRBV5-4 to TRBJ1-4; TRBD1 aligns across 8 bases. J gave up 8 bases and V 3 bases, and 3 bases lay outside the gene matches. This CDR3 is 13 amino acids long. The V gene's germline CDR1 is SGHNT and CDR2 YYREEE (reference sequence). CDR3 protein: CASSSGQEEKLFF. CDR3 nucleotide sequence: TGTGCCAGCAGCTCGGGACAGGAAGAAAAACTGTTTTTT.

The CDR3 nucleotides are TGTGCCAGTAGTATAGTAGCTAGCGGCCATAGCACAGATACGCAGTATTTT. It translates to CASSIVASGHSTDTQYF. The J gene is TRBJ2-3, the V gene TRBV19; 7 bases match TRBD2. The CDR3 length is 17 residues. The V gene end was trimmed by 1 base and the J gene end by 0 bases; junction bases not matched to a gene: 7. The germline CDR1 and CDR2 sequences are LNHDA and SQIVND (reference sequence).

The V gene is TRBV6-5, the J gene TRBJ1-5; D gene ambiguous. The length of the CDR3 is 15 residues. The V end lost 6 bases, the J end lost 2 bases, and 14 bases lay between the germline ends. CDR1 and CDR2 (germline): MNHEY, SVGAGI. The CDR3 reads CASSPDGEGNQPQHF. The DNA for the CDR3 is TGTGCCAGCAGCCCCGACGGGGAGGGCAATCAGCCCCAGCATTTT.

The chain has TRBV5-1 and TRBJ2-1; D gene uncertain. CDR1 is SGHRS and CDR2 is YFSETQ in the germline V gene. Trimming left V 0 bases short and J 0 bases short, with 7 bases between. CDR3 length: 15 residues. CDR3 sequence: CASSLDPSSYNEQFF. CDR3 bases: TGCGCCAGCAGCTTGGATCCCAGCTCCTACAATGAGCAGTTCTTC.

The rearrangement links TRBV6-6 to TRBJ2-1; D gene uncertain. CDR3 length: 12 residues. Germline V lookup: CDR1 MNHNY, CDR2 SVGAGI (reference sequence). V gave up 5 bases and J gave up 5 bases, with 7 bases separating them. In nucleotides, the CDR3 is TGTGCCAGCAGTCCAACAAACAATGAGCAGTTCTTC. It encodes CASSPTNNEQFF.

This chain connects TRBV7-9 to TRBJ1-1; TRBD1 matches at 7 bases. CDR3 length: 14 amino acids. With 4 bases clipped from V and 4 bases from J, the junction kept 6 bases outside the gene matches. Germline V gene data show CDR1 as SEHNR and CDR2 as FQNEAQ (reference sequence). CDR3: CASSSGQTVTEAFF. The CDR3 DNA reads TGTGCCAGCAGCTCGGGACAGACAGTCACTGAAGCTTTCTTT.

This rearrangement joins TRBV30 to TRBJ2-1; perhaps TRBD2 as D (7 bases). In germline, CDR1 is GTSNPN, CDR2 SVGIG (reference sequence). V was pared by 3 bases and J by 2 bases, with 8 bases between. The CDR3 has 13 residues. The CDR3 loop is CAWRRGPYNEQFF. Here the CDR3 DNA reads TGTGCCTGGAGGCGGGGGCCCTACAATGAGCAGTTCTTC.

This sequence joins TRBV19 and TRBJ2-4; no clear D gene. V lost 7 bases to trimming and J lost 0 bases, with 16 bases between them. The CDR3 totals 16 residues. Germline V gives CDR1 LNHDA, CDR2 SQIVND (reference sequence). The CDR3: CASNPGRQLAKNIQYF. DNA for the CDR3: TGTGCCAGTAATCCCGGTCGGCAGCTAGCCAAAAACATTCAGTACTTC.

The gene calls are TRBV14 and TRBJ2-1, with 13 bases fitting TRBD2. The germline V gene has CDR1 SGHDN and CDR2 FVKESK. The CDR3 length is 17 residues. V was clipped by 4 bases and J by 4 bases; unmatched bases: 7. CDR3 DNA: TGTGCCAGCAGCCCTCGGGGACTAGCGGGGATTTACAATGAGCAGTTCTTC. Its protein product is CASSPRGLAGIYNEQFF.

This clone has just a few counts. V usage is TRBV30 and J usage is TRBJ2-1, with no clear D. CDR3 size: 12 residues. V dropped 4 bases and J dropped 7 bases, with 11 bases sitting between them. Germline V gives CDR1 GTSNPN, CDR2 SVGIG (reference sequence). The DNA for the CDR3 is TGTGCCTGGACTTCATATGGGAATGAGCAGTTCTTC. Its translation: CAWTSYGNEQFF.